This TCR beta chain is from a study of T cells in Graves' hyperthyroidism and ophthalmopathy (dated by TCRdb to between 2017 and 2020). For the wider study: Peripheral blood samples were taken at initial diagnosis, before any treatment was given. The roughly 94 discovery patients were randomly split 7:3 into training and test sets. TCR V-J signatures able to tell the groups apart were searched for in a discovery cohort of around 95 patients, of whom more than 40 had Graves' ophthalmopathy and around 57 had stable Graves' hyperthyroidism. Prospective prediction of ophthalmopathy was tested in an independent validation cohort of approximately 19 hyperthyroidism patients and 17 patients who later progressed to ophthalmopathy. Following sampling, methimazole starting at 30 mg daily was given to hyperthyroidism patients, and high-dose intravenous methylprednisolone was given to ophthalmopathy patients. Thyroid tissue and blood T-cell repertoires from about six Graves' hyperthyroidism patients were also compared in the study. The paper reports TCR Vbeta CDR3 sequencing of approximately 140 peripheral blood samples: some 41 ophthalmopathy, under 85 hyperthyroidism and around 17 progressor patients.

Amplification of TCR beta CDR3 regions was carried out from RNA transcripts. A first-round RT-PCR of the TCR CDR3 used the HTBI primer set with the Qiagen OneStep RT-PCR kit. A second multiplex PCR round built the libraries, followed by size selection and purification. Libraries were sequenced paired-end with 100 bp reads on an Illumina HiSeq2000. The paper's data handling went like this. Raw data were processed with SOAPnuke, discarding reads with adapters, uncalled bases, mean Phred below 15, or no exact constant-primer or identifier match. COPE v1.2.5 was used to merge the high-quality paired reads, and each unique nucleotide sequence was defined as a clonotype. MiTCR v1.1 was used to align clonotypes to the IMGT TRBV, TRBD and TRBJ reference segments. The analysis was restricted to V-J combinations with a frequency above 0.0001, which together covered roughly 99% of the repertoires. The TCS score was defined as F50 (clonal expansion) divided by E x V (chaos), with BLOSUM62-based TCRdist calculated between CDR3 peptides within each V-J. Welch's t-statistics and random forest reduced just over 500 V-J features to 13, which were used in a naive Bayes classifier (R e1071). TCRdb reran the public reads through fastp at Q25 and MiXCR, keeping productive beta chains. Under each unique CDR3 protein, matching rows form one entry showing the most common genes and DNA. For this entry, the V and J calls and clone size follow TCRdb and not the study's own pipeline. The table for this sample lists 340,000 or so distinct CDR3 sequences; 21% of them were counted only once. The top ten clonotypes cover around 48% of the sample.

A patient counted as having stable Graves' hyperthyroidism if no progression to ophthalmopathy occurred over 18 months of follow-up. Hyperthyroidism patients were aged 18 to 65 years and newly diagnosed, with disease duration of less than 2 months. Exclusion was applied to patients with uncontrolled infections, other autoimmune diseases, pregnancy or lactation. Diagnoses were established on the basis of clinical symptoms, serum thyroxine and TRAb, thyroid ultrasound, and orbital computed tomography. Ficoll-Paque density gradient centrifugation was used to isolate PBMCs from 10 ml of fresh peripheral blood. Trizol reagent was used to extract total RNA, and RNA quality was then checked on an Agilent 2100 Bioanalyzer. Study-level results and caveats: In validation, the model predicted progression to ophthalmopathy a median of roughly 6.1 months before onset, with roughly 68% sensitivity and around 76% specificity. Blood samples also contained most of the expanded thyroid clonotypes (frequency above 0.001), which suggests that blood repertoires may reflect thyroid immune responses. A 13 V-J signature model separated ophthalmopathy from stable hyperthyroidism, with nearly 90% sensitivity and about 81% specificity in cross-validation and 80%/75% in testing. No statistical method was used to set the sample size in advance, and investigators knew the group allocation.

With respect to this clonotype: Which antigen it targets is not known. No much larger clonotype is one base removed from it; base qualities were not supplied.

In the germline V gene, CDR1 corresponds to SGHRS and CDR2 to YFSETQ. The CDR3 runs 13 residues from the cysteine to the phenylalanine. Just CDR3 DNA is preserved here, 39 bases in frame from base 1. A distance of 15 bases separates the germline ends of V and J, which lose 4 bases and 8 bases respectively. The source material was blood. This clonotype originated in a woman aged 50 to 65 with Graves' hyperthyroidism. The chain employs TRBV5-1 and TRBJ1-2; a tentative D call is TRBD1 (5 bases match). The DNA sequence follows: TGCGCCAGCAGCCTGGCAGGGATTCGCGGCTACACCTTC. Its coded protein is CASSLAGIRGYTF.